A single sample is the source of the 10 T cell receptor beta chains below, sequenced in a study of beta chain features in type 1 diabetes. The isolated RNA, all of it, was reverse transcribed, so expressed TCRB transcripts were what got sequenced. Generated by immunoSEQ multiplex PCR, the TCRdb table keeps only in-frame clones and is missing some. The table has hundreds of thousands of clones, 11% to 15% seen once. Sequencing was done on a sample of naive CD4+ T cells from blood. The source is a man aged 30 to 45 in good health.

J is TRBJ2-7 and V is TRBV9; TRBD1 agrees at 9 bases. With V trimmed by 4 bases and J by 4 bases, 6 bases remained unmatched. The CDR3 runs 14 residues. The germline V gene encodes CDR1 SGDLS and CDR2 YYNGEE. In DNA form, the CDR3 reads TGTGCCAGCAGCAGCGGGACAGGGTCTTACGAGCAGTACTTC. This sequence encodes CASSSGTGSYEQYF.

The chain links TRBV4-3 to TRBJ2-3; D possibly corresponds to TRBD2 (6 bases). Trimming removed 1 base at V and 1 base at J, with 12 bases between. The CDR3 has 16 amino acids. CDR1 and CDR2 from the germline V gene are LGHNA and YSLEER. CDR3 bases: TGCGCCAGCAGCCAAGTCGGGAGAGGTGGCACAGATACGCAGTATTTT. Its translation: CASSQVGRGGTDTQYF.

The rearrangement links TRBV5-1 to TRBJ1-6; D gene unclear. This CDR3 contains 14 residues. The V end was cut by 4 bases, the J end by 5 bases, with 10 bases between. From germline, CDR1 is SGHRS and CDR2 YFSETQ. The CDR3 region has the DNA TGCGCCAGCAGCCGACCCGGGGATAATTCACCCCTCCACTTT. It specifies CASSRPGDNSPLHF.

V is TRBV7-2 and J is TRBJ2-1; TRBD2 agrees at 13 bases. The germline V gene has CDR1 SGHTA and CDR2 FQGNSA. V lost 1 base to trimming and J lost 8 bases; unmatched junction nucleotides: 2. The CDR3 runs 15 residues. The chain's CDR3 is CASSLGGLAGYEQFF. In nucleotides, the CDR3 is TGTGCCAGCAGCTTAGGGGGACTAGCGGGATATGAGCAGTTCTTC.

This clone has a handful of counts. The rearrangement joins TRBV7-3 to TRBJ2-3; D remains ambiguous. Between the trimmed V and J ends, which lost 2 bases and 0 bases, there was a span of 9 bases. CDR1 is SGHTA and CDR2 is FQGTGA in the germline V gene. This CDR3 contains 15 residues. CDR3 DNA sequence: TGTGCCAGCAGCTTATTGACCTCTAGCACAGATACGCAGTATTTT. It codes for CASSLLTSSTDTQYF. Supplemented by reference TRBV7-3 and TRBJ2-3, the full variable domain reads GAGVSQTPSNKVTEKGKYVELRCDPISGHTALYWYRQSLGQGPEFLIYFQGTGAADDSGLPNDRFFAVRPEGSVSTLKIQRTERGDSAVYLCASSLLTSSTDTQYFGPGTRLTVL.

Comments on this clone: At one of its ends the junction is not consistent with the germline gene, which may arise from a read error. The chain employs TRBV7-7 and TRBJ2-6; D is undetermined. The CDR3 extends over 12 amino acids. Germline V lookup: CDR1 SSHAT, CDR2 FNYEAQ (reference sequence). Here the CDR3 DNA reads TGTGCTAGCAGCCCTGGGGCCAACGTCCTGACTTTC. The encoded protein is CASSPGANVLTF.

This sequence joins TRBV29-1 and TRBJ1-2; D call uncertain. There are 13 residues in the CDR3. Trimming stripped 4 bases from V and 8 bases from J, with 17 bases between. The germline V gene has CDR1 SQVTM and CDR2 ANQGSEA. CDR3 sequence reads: CSVGLDTPSGYTF. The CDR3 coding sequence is TGCAGCGTTGGGTTAGACACCCCCTCGGGCTACACCTTC.

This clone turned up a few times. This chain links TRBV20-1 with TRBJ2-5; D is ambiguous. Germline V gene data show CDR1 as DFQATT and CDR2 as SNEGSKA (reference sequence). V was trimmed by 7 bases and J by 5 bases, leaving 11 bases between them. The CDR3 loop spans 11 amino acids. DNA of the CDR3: TGCAGTGTTTATCGAAGTGAGACCCAGTACTTC. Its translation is CSVYRSETQYF.

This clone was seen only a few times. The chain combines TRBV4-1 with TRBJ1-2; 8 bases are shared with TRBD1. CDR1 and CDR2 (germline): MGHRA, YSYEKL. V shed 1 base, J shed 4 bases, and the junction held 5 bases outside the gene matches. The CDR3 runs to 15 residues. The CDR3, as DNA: TGCGCCAGCAGCCAAGTATCGGGACAGGTCTATGGCTACACCTTC. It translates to CASSQVSGQVYGYTF.

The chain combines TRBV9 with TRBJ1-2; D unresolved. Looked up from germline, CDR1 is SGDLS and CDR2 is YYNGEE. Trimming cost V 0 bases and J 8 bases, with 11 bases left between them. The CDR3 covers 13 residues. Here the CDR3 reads CASSVGPERGYTF. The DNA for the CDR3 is TGTGCCAGCAGCGTAGGCCCAGAAAGGGGCTACACCTTC.